This T cell receptor beta chain was documented in a study of control samples from healthy donors and cancer patients. TCRdb's table, derived via immunoSEQ multiplex PCR, lists solely in-frame clones and lacks some. The sample lists roughly 450,000 clones, 80% to 95% seen once, with just under 6.5% in the top ten. The CDR3 is 14 amino acids. CDR1 GTSNPN and CDR2 SVGIG come from the germline V gene (reference sequence). The V segment lost 4 bases and the J segment 1 base; nucleotides outside the gene matches: 5. This TCR derives from a man between 35 and 55 years old with head and neck cancer. Material: PBMCs. The chain employs TRBV30 and TRBJ1-1; TRBD1 agrees at 8 bases. The CDR3 is CAWTTTGGNTEAFF. CDR3 nucleotides: TGTGCCTGGACCACTACAGGGGGGAACACTGAAGCTTTCTTT. Full variable domain (remainder filled in from reference TRBV30 and TRBJ1-1): SQTIHQWPATLVQPVGSPLSLECTVEGTSNPNLYWYRQAAGRGLQLLFYSVGIGQISSEVPQNLSASRPQDRQFILSSKKLLLSDSGFYLCAWTTTGGNTEAFFGQGTRLTVV.